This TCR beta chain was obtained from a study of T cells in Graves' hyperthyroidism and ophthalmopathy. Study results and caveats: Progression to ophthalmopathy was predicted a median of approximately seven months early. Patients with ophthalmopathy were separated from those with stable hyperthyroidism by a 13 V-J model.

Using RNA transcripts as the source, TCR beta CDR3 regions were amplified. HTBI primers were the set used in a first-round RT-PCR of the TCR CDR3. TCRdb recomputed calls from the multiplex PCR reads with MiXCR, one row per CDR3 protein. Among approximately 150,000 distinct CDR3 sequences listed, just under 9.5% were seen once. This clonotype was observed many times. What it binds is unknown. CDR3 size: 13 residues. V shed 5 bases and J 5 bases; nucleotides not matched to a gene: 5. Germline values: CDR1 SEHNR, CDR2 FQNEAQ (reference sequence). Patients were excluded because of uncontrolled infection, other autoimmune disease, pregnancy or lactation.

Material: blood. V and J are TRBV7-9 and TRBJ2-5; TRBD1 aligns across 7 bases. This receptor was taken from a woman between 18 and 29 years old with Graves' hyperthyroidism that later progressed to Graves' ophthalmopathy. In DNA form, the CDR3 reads TGTGCCAGCAGCCTATCGGACAGGGAGACCCAGTACTTC. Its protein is CASSLSDRETQYF. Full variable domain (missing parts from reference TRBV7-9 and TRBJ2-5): DTGVSQNPRHKITKRGQNVTFRCDPISEHNRLYWYRQTLGQGPEFLTYFQNEAQLEKSRLLSDRFSAERPKGSFSTLEIQRTEQGDSAMYLCASSLSDRETQYFGPGTRLLVL.